A single T cell receptor beta chain is shown here with its context. It has no known antigen specificity. The sample comes from a study of alternative splicing in chronic myeloid leukemia remission (dated by TCRdb to between 2020 and 2021). Notes on the research overall: RNA sequencing was used to profile peripheral blood obtained from chronic-phase CML patients at diagnosis and at remission, and the resulting profiles were compared with those of healthy donors. Total leukocytes from peripheral blood collected in EDTA were used as the trial diagnostic specimens. Median ages of roughly 50 years at diagnosis, around 56 at remission and roughly 39 for healthy controls were recorded. The RESIST (imatinib), ENESTxtnd (nilotinib) and PINNACLE (nilotinib plus pegylated interferon) trials supplied about 9 diagnostic specimens along with matched remission specimens. For diagnosis, remission and control samples alike, total RNA was extracted from peripheral blood mononuclear cells using Trizol. Nine CML samples, seven diagnostic and two matched remission, came from the French Persistem study. Female/male counts of 11/5 were recorded for diagnosis samples, 8/3 for remission samples and 2/4 for controls. Results and caveats for the whole study, not just this receptor: Blood cell composition varied strongly between timepoints, moving from enrichment of myeloid progenitors at diagnosis to enrichment of mature lymphoid cells at remission. At remission, blood cell composition was reshaped to resemble that of the lymphoid cell-enriched normal controls.

The library was made by bulk RNA-seq. The TruSeq Stranded RNA sample prep kit was used to generate libraries of poly-A-enriched mRNA from an input of about 1,000 ng total RNA. Paired-end sequencing was carried out on a HiSeq 2500, and each sample was sequenced in triplicate. Each mate in the RNA-seq data had a read length of 125 nucleotides. On the study's bioinformatics: Reads were trimmed and aligned to hg38 using STAR v2.7, and quality control was performed with FASTQC, RSeQC and multiqc. Salmon 0.14.1 was used to quantify gene expression levels as transcripts per million (TPM). Principal component analysis suggested that transcriptomic profiles were not driven by trial, library batch, sequencing batch, treatment regimen or sex. The reads, reprocessed by TCRdb, yield one row per CDR3 protein sequence and no DNA. Here the V and J calls rest on TCRdb's processing, not on the authors' analysis. Counted in this sample were under 800 distinct CDR3 sequences; approximately 97% of them appeared once. Of the sample, 3% to 4.5% falls within the top ten clones.

Reading the germline V gene (reference sequence) gives CDR1 SGHNT and CDR2 YYREEE. The CDR3, from cysteine to phenylalanine, totals 17 residues. No DNA has been recorded. Taken with the paper, the label for time point translates to: chronic-phase CML before TKI therapy (screening/day 1). Some 15 CML patients made up the patient cohort, and matched post-remission samples were retrieved for a subset of those patients. The sequencing used PBMCs or total blood leukocytes (not recorded which), collected at diagnosis. The chain is made from TRBV5-4 and TRBJ2-1; TCRdb's D call of TRBD2 is untestable without DNA. The clonotype originates from an adult with chronic myeloid leukemia. The CDR3 protein sequence reads: CASSKGTSGSPTGEQFF.